These 27 T cell receptor beta chains originate from one sample sequenced in a study of T cell responses to AZD1222 COVID-19 vaccine. Produced via immunoSEQ multiplex PCR; TCRdb's table is partial and in-frame only. The sample comprises 150,000 to 200,000 clones, approximately 90% of which are singletons, and 3.5% to 5.5% rests with the top ten. The sequencing used peripheral blood, collected 28 days after the second dose of the MenACWY control vaccine. The receptor set was obtained from an adult who received the MenACWY meningococcal vaccine as a control.

The chain carries TRBV24-1 and TRBJ2-3; D possibly corresponds to TRBD2 (6 bases). V lost 0 bases, J lost 1 base, and 10 bases lay in between. This CDR3 comprises 16 residues. CDR1 KGHDR and CDR2 SFDVKD come from the germline V gene. CDR3: CATSDLAASGTDTQYF. CDR3 DNA: TGTGCCACCAGTGATTTGGCGGCTAGCGGCACAGATACGCAGTATTTT.

CDR3 sequence (DNA): TGTGCCAGCTCGCCCATCACCGGGACAGGGGGTAGTTCCTATAATTCACCCCTCCACTTT. Its translation: CASSPITGTGGSSYNSPLHF. This chain links TRBV18 with TRBJ1-6, with 11 bases that match TRBD1. Per germline, CDR1 KGHSH and CDR2 LQKENI. Trimming at V came to 6 bases and at J to 1 base, leaving 14 bases not matched to a gene. The CDR3 spans 20 residues.

The chain joins TRBV7-9 to TRBJ1-2; tentative D call: TRBD1 (6 bases). Germline lookup yields CDR1 SEHNR and CDR2 FQNEAQ (reference sequence). The CDR3 is 13 amino acids. Trimming shortened V by 5 bases and J by 5 bases, and 12 bases separated the two germline ends. The CDR3 nucleotides are TGTGCCAGCAGCCCGGACAGAGCGTATGGCTACACCTTC. This codes for CASSPDRAYGYTF.

The chain is built from TRBV7-2 and TRBJ1-6, with D uncertain. Germline CDR1 SGHTA, CDR2 FQGNSA. The CDR3 is 15 residues long. V lost 2 bases and J lost 2, with 7 bases in between. The CDR3 loop reads CASSLLPTYNSPLHF. CDR3 sequence (DNA): TGTGCCAGCAGCTTATTACCGACCTATAATTCACCCCTCCACTTT.

J is TRBJ2-7 and V is TRBV3-1 (or the pseudogene TRBV3-2); TRBD2 aligns across 11 bases. CDR1 is LGHDT, CDR2 YNNKEL, per germline (reference sequence). Germline trimming cut 4 bases from V and 2 bases from J; bases unmatched to any gene: 1. The CDR3 runs to 14 residues. In nucleotides, the CDR3 is TGTGCCAGCAGCCGACTAGCGGGGACCTACGAGCAGTACTTC. The encoded protein is CASSRLAGTYEQYF.

This clone was recorded only once. The rearrangement joins TRBV5-4 to TRBJ2-3, with D possibly being TRBD2 (6 bases). The V end was cut by 0 bases, the J end by 2 bases, with 10 bases between. CDR3 length: 15 residues. Germline CDR1 and CDR2: SGHNT and YYREEE (reference sequence). The CDR3 region is CASSLGEDSTDTQYF. CDR3 nucleotide sequence: TGTGCCAGCAGCTTGGGGGAGGACTCCACAGATACGCAGTATTTT.

The chain combines TRBV2 with TRBJ2-2; the D gene is possibly TRBD1 (6 bases). Looked up from germline, CDR1 is SNHLY and CDR2 is FYNNEI. Trimming stripped 5 bases from V and 4 bases from J, with 11 bases between. The CDR3 has 14 residues. CDR3 in DNA: TGTGCCAGCAGTTTACGGACAGCCACCGGGGAGCTGTTTTTT. It encodes CASSLRTATGELFF. The complete variable domain, with remaining parts taken from reference TRBV2 and TRBJ2-2, reads EPEVTQTPSHQVTQMGQEVILRCVPISNHLYFYWYRQILGQKVEFLVSFYNNEISEKSEIFDDQFSVERPDGSNFTLKIRSTKLEDSAMYFCASSLRTATGELFFGEGSRLTVL.

V usage is TRBV6-5 and J usage is TRBJ2-7; 9 bases line up with TRBD2. Germline values: CDR1 MNHEY, CDR2 SVGAGI. CDR3 size: 16 residues. V lost 2 bases and J lost 1; bases outside the gene matches: 6. CDR3 protein: CASSYPQREVSYEQYF. The CDR3 bases are TGTGCCAGCAGTTACCCACAGCGGGAGGTGTCCTACGAGCAGTACTTC.

The J gene is TRBJ2-5, the V gene TRBV30; TRBD2 might be the D (5 bases). This CDR3 contains 14 residues. The germline V gene has CDR1 GTSNPN and CDR2 SVGIG (reference sequence). V shed 0 bases and J shed 0 bases, with 8 bases lying between them. This CDR3 is CAWSVLAYQETQYF. In nucleotides, the CDR3 is TGTGCCTGGAGTGTGTTAGCGTACCAAGAGACCCAGTACTTC.

The V gene is TRBV3-1 (or the pseudogene TRBV3-2), the J gene TRBJ1-5; D is perhaps TRBD1 (6 bases). From germline, CDR1 is LGHDT and CDR2 YNNKEL (reference sequence). The CDR3 is 15 amino acids. V lost 3 bases and J 7 bases, leaving 16 bases between the germline ends. CDR3 in DNA: TGTGCCAGCAGCCACGATTCAGGGGCAGGGCAGCCCCAGCATTTT. It is translated as CASSHDSGAGQPQHF.

CDR3: CASSWGTGVLMDSPLHF. The CDR3, as DNA: TGTGCCAGCAGTTGGGGTACAGGGGTCCTAATGGATTCACCCCTCCACTTT. The rearrangement links TRBV6-2 or TRBV6-3 to TRBJ1-6; 7 bases are shared with TRBD1. CDR1 MNHEY and CDR2 SVGEGT come from the germline V gene. CDR3 length: 17 residues. The V and J ends lost 4 bases and 8 bases, in that order; junction bases with no gene match: 14.

The chain is built from TRBV30 and TRBJ2-3, with TRBD2 identical over 9 bases. From germline, CDR1 is GTSNPN and CDR2 SVGIG (reference sequence). The length of the CDR3 is 14 residues. After removal of 4 bases from V and 3 bases from J, the junction contained 5 bases not matched to a gene. As DNA, the CDR3 is TGTGCCTGGAAAGGGCTAGCGGGAACAGATACGCAGTATTTT. This codes for CAWKGLAGTDTQYF.

In nucleotides, the CDR3 is TGCAGTGCTAGTACGGGGTCGAACACCGGGGAGCTGTTTTTT. Protein sequence: CSASTGSNTGELFF. V usage is TRBV20-1 and J usage is TRBJ2-2; D is possibly TRBD2 (5 bases). Trimming took 3 bases from V and 0 from J, leaving 8 bases between them. Germline V lookup: CDR1 DFQATT, CDR2 SNEGSKA (reference sequence). The CDR3 sequence is 14 residues long.

This clone was found once. The chain uses TRBV10-1 and TRBJ2-7; possible D gene TRBD2, 6 bases. The CDR3 sequence is 15 residues long. Germline CDR1 reads WNHNN; CDR2 reads SYGVQD (reference sequence). Trimming took 0 bases from V and 3 from J, leaving 12 bases between them. The CDR3 region is CASSESVGGDYEQYF. In nucleotides, the CDR3 is TGCGCCAGCAGTGAGTCCGTTGGCGGGGACTACGAGCAGTACTTC.

The rearrangement links TRBV14 to TRBJ2-4; TRBD1 is a possible D gene (5 bases). Trimming took off 1 base at V and 7 bases at J, with 8 bases between the two ends. CDR3 size: 13 residues. Germline loops: CDR1 SGHDN, CDR2 FVKESK. CDR3 sequence (DNA): TGTGCCAGCAGCCAAGGTCAGGGTAACATTCAGTACTTC. Amino acids: CASSQGQGNIQYF. Looking up the rest from reference TRBV14 and TRBJ2-4 gives the full variable domain: EAGVTQFPSHSVIEKGQTVTLRCDPISGHDNLYWYRRVMGKEIKFLLHFVKESKQDESGMPNNRFLAERTGGTYSTLKVQPAELEDSGVYFCASSQGQGNIQYFGAGTRLSVL.

This clone came up once. The V gene is TRBV28, the J gene TRBJ2-7; TRBD2 matches at 13 bases. The germline V gene encodes CDR1 MDHEN and CDR2 SYDVKM. V lost 9 bases and J lost 6; bases outside the gene matches: 8. CDR3 size: 14 residues. As DNA, the CDR3 is TGTGCCAGTGCACCCAGGACTAGCGGGAGCGAGCAGTACTTC. This codes for CASAPRTSGSEQYF.

The CDR3: CAHTGHTITRTEAFF. The CDR3 DNA sequence: TGTGCCCACACTGGGCACACGATAACCCGAACTGAAGCTTTCTTT. The chain has TRBV30 and TRBJ1-1, with D hard to call. The CDR3 has 15 residues. Germline CDR1 reads GTSNPN; CDR2 reads SVGIG (reference sequence). The ends were cut back, 8 bases at V and 5 bases at J, with 24 bases in the middle. The whole variable domain, remainder taken from reference TRBV30 and TRBJ1-1, is SQTIHQWPATLVQPVGSPLSLECTVEGTSNPNLYWYRQAAGRGLQLLFYSVGIGQISSEVPQNLSASRPQDRQFILSSKKLLLSDSGFYLCAHTGHTITRTEAFFGQGTRLTVV.

The V gene is TRBV27, the J gene TRBJ1-3; a possible D gene is TRBD1 (6 bases). CDR3 length: 16 residues. CDR1 and CDR2 from the germline V gene are MNHEY and SMNVEV (reference sequence). V shed 5 bases and J shed 0 bases, with 14 bases lying between them. CDR3 sequence: CASSPEQGRSGNTIYF. CDR3 DNA sequence: TGTGCCAGCAGTCCGGAGCAGGGGCGCTCTGGAAACACCATATATTTT.

This clone was detected once. The V and J genes are TRBV4-3 and TRBJ1-5; no clear D gene. CDR1 and CDR2 from the germline V gene are LGHNA and YSLEER. The CDR3 loop spans 13 amino acids. Trimming removed 0 bases at V and 5 bases at J, with 5 bases between. CDR3 loop: CASSQDTDQPQHF. The CDR3 DNA follows: TGCGCCAGCAGCCAAGATACGGATCAGCCCCAGCATTTT.

The chain carries TRBV7-2 and TRBJ1-1; possibly TRBD1 for D (5 bases). V lost 4 bases and J 7 bases, leaving 22 bases between the germline ends. This CDR3 is 16 amino acids long. Germline V gene lookup returns CDR1 SGHTA and CDR2 FQGNSA. The CDR3 sequence: CASSSGWGGILFEAFF. CDR3 in DNA: TGTGCCAGCAGCTCTGGTTGGGGCGGCATACTTTTTGAAGCTTTCTTT. Combining the CDR3 with reference TRBV7-2 and TRBJ1-1 gives the whole variable domain GAGVSQSPSNKVTEKGKDVELRCDPISGHTALYWYRQSLGQGLEFLIYFQGNSAPDKSGLPSDRFSAERTGGSVSTLTIQRTQQEDSAVYLCASSSGWGGILFEAFFGQGTRLTVV.

The J gene is TRBJ1-4, the V gene TRBV4-3; D is perhaps TRBD1 (5 bases). In germline, CDR1 is LGHNA, CDR2 YSLEER. There are 16 residues in the CDR3. Between the trimmed V and J ends, which lost 0 bases and 8 bases, there was a span of 16 bases. The CDR3 nucleotides read TGCGCCAGCAGCCAAGATCTGGGAGGGGTGGGGGAAAAACTGTTTTTT. Protein: CASSQDLGGVGEKLFF.

CDR3 in amino acids: CATREGGFRNSPLHF. The CDR3 DNA reads TGTGCCACCCGGGAGGGGGGCTTTAGGAATTCACCCCTCCACTTT. This rearrangement joins TRBV28 to TRBJ1-6, with D tentatively TRBD1 (6 bases). Germline CDR1 reads MDHEN; CDR2 reads SYDVKM. V was pared by 10 bases and J by 7 bases, with 20 bases between. CDR3 size: 15 residues.

About this clone: This specimen includes other DNA sequences encoding the same CDR3. The CDR3 sequence: CASGTSGTDTQYF. The CDR3, as DNA: TGTGCCAGTGGGACTAGCGGCACAGATACGCAGTATTTT. The chain is built from TRBV28 and TRBJ2-3; 10 positions agree with TRBD2. Per germline, CDR1 MDHEN and CDR2 SYDVKM. Trimming took 9 bases from V and 1 from J; bases not matched to a gene: 1. The CDR3 totals 13 residues.

The chain is built from TRBV7-2 and TRBJ2-7; a possible D gene is TRBD1 (6 bases). The CDR3 is made up of 18 amino acids. The germline CDR1 and CDR2 sequences are SGHTA and FQGNSA. V was pared by 1 base and J by 4 bases, with 23 bases between. The CDR3 nucleotides read TGTGCCAGCAGCTTAGGAGACAGGACTCAGGGATTCGGGTACGAGCAGTACTTC. Translation: CASSLGDRTQGFGYEQYF.

The chain couples TRBV7-9 to TRBJ2-7, with D hard to call. The CDR3 length is 13 residues. With 5 bases removed from V and 2 bases from J, the gap between germline ends came to 10 bases. Germline V gene sequence: CDR1 SEHNR, CDR2 FQNEAQ (reference sequence). This CDR3 reads CASSPPVAYEQYF. Written as DNA, the CDR3 is TGTGCCAGCAGCCCCCCCGTGGCCTACGAGCAGTACTTC.

Turning to this clone: The sample has other DNA sequences that encode this CDR3 too. This chain connects TRBV2 to TRBJ1-5; possibly TRBD1 for D (5 bases). The V gene lost 0 bases and the J gene lost 4 bases, with 7 bases spanning the gap. The germline V gene has CDR1 SNHLY and CDR2 FYNNEI. The CDR3 spans 14 residues. The CDR3 bases are TGTGCCAGCAGTGAAGCTCGGGGGAATCAGCCCCAGCATTTT. Translated, it gives CASSEARGNQPQHF. Drawing the rest from reference TRBV2 and TRBJ1-5, the complete variable domain is EPEVTQTPSHQVTQMGQEVILRCVPISNHLYFYWYRQILGQKVEFLVSFYNNEISEKSEIFDDQFSVERPDGSNFTLKIRSTKLEDSAMYFCASSEARGNQPQHFGDGTRLSIL.

The chain is built from TRBV12-3 or TRBV12-4 and TRBJ1-1; D may be TRBD1 (6 bases). Trimming removed 8 bases at V and 4 bases at J, with 14 bases between. The CDR3 is 13 residues long. The chain's CDR3 is CASERQVGTEAFF. The CDR3, as DNA: TGTGCCAGCGAGAGACAGGTGGGCACTGAAGCTTTCTTT.